These 3 T cell receptor beta chains were sequenced from one sample in a study of shared clonotypes between healthy human individuals. Profiling relied on immunoSEQ multiplex PCR, and the TCRdb table lists in-frame clones only, not all of them. The sample lists millions of clones; about 95% were seen once. Only CD45RO-negative cells positively selected for CCR7 counted as naive CD8 cells, so terminally differentiated effector memory CD45RA+ cells were excluded. Sequenced input: naive CD8+ T cells sorted from blood. These receptors originate from a man in his late teens or twenties in good health.

V and J are TRBV27 and TRBJ2-2; tentative D call: TRBD2 (6 bases). The CDR3 length is 16 residues. The V end was cut by 5 bases, the J end by 5 bases, with 18 bases between. CDR1 is MNHEY and CDR2 is SMNVEV in the germline V gene (reference sequence). CDR3 loop: CASSPLPLARTGELFF. The DNA of the CDR3 is TGTGCCAGCAGTCCGCTACCGCTAGCGCGAACCGGGGAGCTGTTTTTT.

The CDR3 nucleotides are TGTGCCAGCAGGCACGGACCCCTCTACGAGCAGTACTTC. Translation gives CASRHGPLYEQYF. This chain connects TRBV6-5 to TRBJ2-7; no clear D gene. Germline V gene data show CDR1 as MNHEY and CDR2 as SVGAGI. The V end lost 6 bases, the J end lost 3 bases, and 12 bases lay between the germline ends. The CDR3 spans 13 residues.

The rearrangement links TRBV5-6 to TRBJ2-5; 8 bases match TRBD1. This CDR3 region has 15 residues. Germline-derived CDR1 and CDR2 are SGHDT and YYEEEE. Losses at the gene ends were 4 bases for V and 3 bases for J; bases not matched to a gene: 8. The DNA of the CDR3 is TGTGCCAGCAGCCTCGGACAGGGTTTGGAAGAGACCCAGTACTTC. This encodes CASSLGQGLEETQYF.